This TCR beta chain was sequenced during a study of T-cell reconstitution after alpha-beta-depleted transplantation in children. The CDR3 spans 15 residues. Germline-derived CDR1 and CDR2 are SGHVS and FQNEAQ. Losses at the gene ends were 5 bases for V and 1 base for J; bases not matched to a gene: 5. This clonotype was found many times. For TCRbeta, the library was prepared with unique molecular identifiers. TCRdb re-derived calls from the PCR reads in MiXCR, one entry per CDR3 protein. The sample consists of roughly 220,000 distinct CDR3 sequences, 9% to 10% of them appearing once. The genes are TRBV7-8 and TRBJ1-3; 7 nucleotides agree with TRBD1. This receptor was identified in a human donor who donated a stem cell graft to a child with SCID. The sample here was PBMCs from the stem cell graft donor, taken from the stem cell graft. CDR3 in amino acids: CASSLSGGSGNTIYF. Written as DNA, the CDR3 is TGTGCCAGCAGCCTCTCAGGGGGTTCTGGAAACACCATATATTTT.